This TCR beta chain was identified in a study of neurological immune-mediated disorders. Study-wide background: Secondary progressive disease was present in 3, and relapsing-remitting disease in some 30, of the approximately 35 multiple sclerosis patients.

This clonotype was recorded many times. 5'RACE generated cDNA with 10-nucleotide random UMIs. A single record per CDR3 protein comes from TCRdb applying MiXCR to the 5' RACE reads. The sample consists of tens of thousands of distinct CDR3 sequences, roughly 3.5% of them appearing once. The source of this sequence is a woman between 50 and 59 years old with multiple sclerosis. Input material: PBMCs.

In nucleotides, the CDR3 is TGTGCCAGCAGCCTCCACGGTACAACACCCCTCCACTTT. It codes for CASSLHGTTPLHF. The chain has TRBV12-3 or TRBV12-4 and TRBJ1-6; D unclear. The V gene lost 6 bases and the J gene lost 11 bases, with 14 bases spanning the gap. This CDR3 has 13 amino acids.